The 11 T cell receptor beta chains listed next were all sequenced from one sample in a study of blood T cell repertoires in COVID-19. Assay: immunoSEQ multiplex PCR; the TCRdb copy retains only in-frame clones and omits some. The data contain fewer than 350,000 clones, roughly 90% of them singletons. Source material: peripheral blood. The receptors come from a man younger than 35 with active or convalescent COVID-19.

The chain links TRBV18 to TRBJ1-1; D ambiguous. The CDR3 covers 15 residues. Germline values: CDR1 KGHSH, CDR2 LQKENI. Trimming cost V 3 bases and J 0 bases, with 11 bases left between them. DNA of the CDR3: TGTGCCAGCTCACCCTTCAGCGTTATGAACACTGAAGCTTTCTTT. Translated: CASSPFSVMNTEAFF.

The genes are TRBV7-9 and TRBJ2-1; possible D gene TRBD1, 5 bases. The CDR3 covers 14 residues. V was pared by 5 bases and J by 9 bases, with 17 bases between. Per the germline V gene, CDR1 is SEHNR and CDR2 is FQNEAQ (reference sequence). DNA for the CDR3: TGTGCCAGCAGCCCCAGGGCGCAGGCGATTGAGCAGTTCTTC. The encoded protein is CASSPRAQAIEQFF.

This clone was detected a few times. V and J are TRBV15 and TRBJ2-1, with TRBD1 identical over 9 bases. CDR1 LNHNV and CDR2 YYDKDF come from the germline V gene (reference sequence). After removal of 8 bases from V and 1 base from J, the junction contained 6 bases not matched to a gene. The CDR3 is made up of 15 amino acids. The CDR3 DNA follows: TGTGCCACCTCGGGTGGGACAGGGTCCTACAATGAGCAGTTCTTC. Protein: CATSGGTGSYNEQFF. The full variable domain, with the rest looked up from reference TRBV15 and TRBJ2-1, is DAMVIQNPRYQVTQFGKPVTLSCSQTLNHNVMYWYQQKSSQAPKLLFHYYDKDFNNEADTPDNFQSRRPNTSFCFLDIRSPGLGDTAMYLCATSGGTGSYNEQFFGPGTRLTVL.

The J gene is TRBJ1-1, the V gene TRBV27; D is undetermined. Germline CDR1 MNHEY, CDR2 SMNVEV (reference sequence). Deletions cut 3 bases from V and 2 bases from J, with 7 bases between. There are 13 residues in the CDR3. CDR3 nucleotide sequence: TGTGCCAGCAGTTTGGCCACAAACACTGAAGCTTTCTTT. It is translated as CASSLATNTEAFF.

This chain uses TRBV18 with TRBJ2-7; tentatively, D is TRBD2 (5 bases). Germline V gene lookup returns CDR1 KGHSH and CDR2 LQKENI. V was clipped by 6 bases and J by 2 bases, with 14 bases between them. There are 14 residues in the CDR3. In DNA, the CDR3 is TGTGCCAGCTCCCCCCAGGAGGACGCCTACGAGCAGTACTTC. This sequence encodes CASSPQEDAYEQYF.

The CDR3: CASSVGVVAGITSNQETQYF. DNA for the CDR3: TGTGCCAGCAGCGTAGGCGTCGTAGCGGGGATTACATCAAACCAAGAGACCCAGTACTTC. The chain employs TRBV9 and TRBJ2-5; 8 bases are a match to TRBD2. The CDR3 is made up of 20 amino acids. Germline V gene lookup returns CDR1 SGDLS and CDR2 YYNGEE. Germline trimming cut 0 bases from V and 0 bases from J; bases unmatched to any gene: 16.

The gene calls are TRBV5-6 and TRBJ1-4; D is possibly TRBD1 (5 bases). The germline CDR1 and CDR2 sequences are SGHDT and YYEEEE. The CDR3 has 16 residues. Between the trimmed V and J ends, which lost 1 base and 2 bases, there was a span of 12 bases. CDR3 DNA sequence: TGTGCCAGCAGCTTGAGGGGATCGTATACTAATGAAAAACTGTTTTTT. It codes for CASSLRGSYTNEKLFF.

The chain uses TRBV5-1 and TRBJ1-6; D unresolved. The germline CDR1 and CDR2 sequences are SGHRS and YFSETQ. The CDR3 contains 19 residues. Trimming cost V 0 bases and J 0 bases, with 16 bases left between them. CDR3 coding DNA: TGCGCCAGCAGCTTGGGAGGCATCTTCTTGAGCTCCTATAATTCACCCCTCCACTTT. Translation: CASSLGGIFLSSYNSPLHF.

This clone was detected only a few times. The chain recombines TRBV6-5 with TRBJ2-3; TRBD2 matches at 12 bases. The CDR3 is 15 amino acids. Germline values: CDR1 MNHEY, CDR2 SVGAGI. V shed 6 bases and J 4 bases; nucleotides not matched to a gene: 5. The CDR3 here is CASSGLAGKADTQYF. The DNA for the CDR3 is TGTGCCAGCAGCGGACTAGCGGGGAAGGCAGATACGCAGTATTTT.

This chain joins TRBV7-2 and TRBJ2-5, with 12 positions matching TRBD2. CDR3 length equals 14 residues. The germline V gene encodes CDR1 SGHTA and CDR2 FQGNSA. With 5 bases clipped from V and 8 bases from J, the junction kept 6 bases outside the gene matches. CDR3 nucleotides: TGTGCCAGCAGCCCCTGGACTAGCGGGGCCACCCAGTACTTC. It codes for CASSPWTSGATQYF. The full variable domain, its missing parts supplied by reference TRBV7-2 and TRBJ2-5, is GAGVSQSPSNKVTEKGKDVELRCDPISGHTALYWYRQSLGQGLEFLIYFQGNSAPDKSGLPSDRFSAERTGGSVSTLTIQRTQQEDSAVYLCASSPWTSGATQYFGPGTRLLVL.

The chain employs TRBV9 and TRBJ1-6; the match to TRBD1 covers 9 bases. CDR1 and CDR2 (germline): SGDLS, YYNGEE. The trim removed 4 bases at V and 9 bases at J, leaving 17 bases unmatched. The CDR3 extends over 18 amino acids. CDR3 DNA: TGTGCCAGCAGCACCAGAGCCCGGACAGGGGAGAGTGGTTCACCCCTCCACTTT. Encoded protein: CASSTRARTGESGSPLHF.